This entry features one T cell receptor (beta chain) sequence. The CDR3 sequence is 13 residues long. CDR1 is ENHRY and CDR2 is SYGVKD in the germline V gene. V was clipped by 3 bases and J by 2 bases, with 6 bases between them. These data originate in a study of radiation and T cells in renal cell carcinoma. As for time point: blood 4 weeks post-SBRT, at nephrectomy. Treatment here: 15 Gy SBRT to primary tumor, nephrectomy 4 weeks later. Data came from immunoSEQ multiplex PCR; TCRdb stores just in-frame clones and leaves some out. The profile shows roughly 92,000 clones, approximately 82% of them singletons.

This specimen was blood, taken from a patient whose treatment included radiotherapy and nephrectomy. The rearrangement joins TRBV10-3 to TRBJ2-3; D is undetermined. The source is a man in his sixties with renal cell carcinoma. The CDR3: CAISEPHTDTQYF. The CDR3 DNA reads as TGTGCCATCAGTGAACCGCACACAGATACGCAGTATTTT.